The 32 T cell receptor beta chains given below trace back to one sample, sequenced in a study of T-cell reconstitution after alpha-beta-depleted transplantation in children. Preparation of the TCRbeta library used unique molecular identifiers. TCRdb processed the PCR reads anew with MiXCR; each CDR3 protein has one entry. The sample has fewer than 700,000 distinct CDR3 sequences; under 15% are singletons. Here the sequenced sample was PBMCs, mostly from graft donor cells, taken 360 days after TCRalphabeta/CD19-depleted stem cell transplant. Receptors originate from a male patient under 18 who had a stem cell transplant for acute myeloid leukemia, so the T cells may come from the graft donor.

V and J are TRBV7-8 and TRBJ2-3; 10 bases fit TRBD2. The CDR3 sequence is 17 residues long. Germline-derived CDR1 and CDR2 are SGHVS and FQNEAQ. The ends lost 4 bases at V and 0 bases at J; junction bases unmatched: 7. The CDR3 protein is CASSYRGTSDSTDTQYF. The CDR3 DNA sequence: TGTGCCAGCAGCTACCGTGGGACTAGCGATAGCACAGATACGCAGTATTTT. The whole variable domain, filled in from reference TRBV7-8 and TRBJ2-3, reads GAGVSQSPRYKVAKRGQDVALRCDPISGHVSLFWYQQALGQGPEFLTYFQNEAQLDKSGLPSDRFFAERPEGSVSTLKIQRTQQEDSAVYLCASSYRGTSDSTDTQYFGPGTRLTVL.

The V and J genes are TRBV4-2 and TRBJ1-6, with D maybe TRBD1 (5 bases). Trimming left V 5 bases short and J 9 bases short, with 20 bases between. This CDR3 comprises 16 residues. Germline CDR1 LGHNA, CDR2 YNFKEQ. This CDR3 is CASSSRGSGSGSPLHF. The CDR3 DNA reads TGTGCCAGCAGCTCAAGGGGCTCGGGCTCGGGTTCACCCCTCCACTTT.

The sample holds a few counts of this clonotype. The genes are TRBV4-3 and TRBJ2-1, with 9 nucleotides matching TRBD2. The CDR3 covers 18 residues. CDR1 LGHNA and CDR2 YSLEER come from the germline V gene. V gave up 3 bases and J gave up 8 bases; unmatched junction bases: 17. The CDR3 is CASSQNDFGSGRFDEQFF. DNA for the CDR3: TGCGCCAGCAGCCAGAACGACTTCGGTAGCGGGAGATTTGATGAGCAGTTCTTC.

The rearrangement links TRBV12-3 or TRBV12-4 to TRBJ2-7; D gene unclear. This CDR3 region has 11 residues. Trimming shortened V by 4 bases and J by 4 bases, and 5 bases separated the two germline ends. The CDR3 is CASSYEYEQYF. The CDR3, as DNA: TGTGCCAGCAGTTACGAGTACGAGCAGTACTTC.

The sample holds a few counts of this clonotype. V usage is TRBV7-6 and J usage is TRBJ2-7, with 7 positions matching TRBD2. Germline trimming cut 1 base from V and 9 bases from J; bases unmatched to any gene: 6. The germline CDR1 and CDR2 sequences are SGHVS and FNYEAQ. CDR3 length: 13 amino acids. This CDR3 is CASSLVGGTMQYF. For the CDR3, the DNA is TGTGCCAGCAGCTTAGTGGGTGGGACTATGCAGTACTTC.

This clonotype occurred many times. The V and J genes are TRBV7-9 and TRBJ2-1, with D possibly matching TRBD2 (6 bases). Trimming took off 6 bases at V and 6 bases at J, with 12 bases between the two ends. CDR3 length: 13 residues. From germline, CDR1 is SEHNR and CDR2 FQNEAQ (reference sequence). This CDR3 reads CASRWTMFNEQFF. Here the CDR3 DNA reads TGTGCCAGCAGATGGACTATGTTCAATGAGCAGTTCTTC.

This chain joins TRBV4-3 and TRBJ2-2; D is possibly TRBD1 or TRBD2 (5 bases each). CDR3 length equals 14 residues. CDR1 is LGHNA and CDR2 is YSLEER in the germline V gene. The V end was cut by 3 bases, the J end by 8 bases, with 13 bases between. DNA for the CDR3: TGCGCCAGCAGCCAGGCTCGAGGGGTTGGGGAGCTGTTTTTT. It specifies CASSQARGVGELFF.

The CDR3 loop reads CASSQEGGGPSYEQYF. The CDR3 DNA reads TGTGCCAGCAGCCAAGAGGGAGGGGGCCCCTCCTACGAGCAGTACTTC. The chain joins TRBV3-1 to TRBJ2-7; D is tentatively TRBD1 or TRBD2 (7 bases each). Germline V gives CDR1 LGHDT, CDR2 YNNKEL (reference sequence). V was trimmed by 0 bases and J by 0 bases, leaving 12 bases between them. This CDR3 is 16 amino acids long.

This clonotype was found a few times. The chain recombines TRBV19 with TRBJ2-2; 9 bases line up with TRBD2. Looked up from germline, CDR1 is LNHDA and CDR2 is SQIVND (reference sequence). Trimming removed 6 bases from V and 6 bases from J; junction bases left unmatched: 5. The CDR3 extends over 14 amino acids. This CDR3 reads CASRHSGSSGELFF. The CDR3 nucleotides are TGTGCCAGTAGACATAGCGGGAGTTCCGGGGAGCTGTTTTTT.

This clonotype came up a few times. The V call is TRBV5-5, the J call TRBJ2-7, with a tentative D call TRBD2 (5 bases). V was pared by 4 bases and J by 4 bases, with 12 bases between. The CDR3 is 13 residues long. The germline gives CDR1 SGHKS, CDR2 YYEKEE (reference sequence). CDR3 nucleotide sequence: TGTGCCAGCAGCCGCGGACTGATTTACGAGCAGTACTTC. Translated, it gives CASSRGLIYEQYF.

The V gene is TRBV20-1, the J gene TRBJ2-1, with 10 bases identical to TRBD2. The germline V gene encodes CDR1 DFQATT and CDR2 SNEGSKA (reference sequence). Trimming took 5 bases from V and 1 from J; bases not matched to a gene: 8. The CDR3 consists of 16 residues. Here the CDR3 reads CSALRRLAGSYNEQFF. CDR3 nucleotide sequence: TGCAGTGCTCTCCGACGACTAGCGGGTTCCTACAATGAGCAGTTCTTC.

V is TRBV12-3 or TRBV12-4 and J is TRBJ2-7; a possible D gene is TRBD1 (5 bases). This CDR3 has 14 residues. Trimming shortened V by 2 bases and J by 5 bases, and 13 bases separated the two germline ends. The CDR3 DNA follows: TGTGCCAGCAGTTTAAAAGGGGCGCAAGACGAGCAGTACTTC. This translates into CASSLKGAQDEQYF.

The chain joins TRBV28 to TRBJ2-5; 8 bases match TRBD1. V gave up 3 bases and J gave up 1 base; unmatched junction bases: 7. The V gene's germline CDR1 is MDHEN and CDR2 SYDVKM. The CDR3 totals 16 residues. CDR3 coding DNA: TGTGCCAGCAGTTTCCCCGACAGGGGTCTCCAAGAGACCCAGTACTTC. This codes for CASSFPDRGLQETQYF. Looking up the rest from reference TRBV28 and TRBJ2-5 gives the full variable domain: DVKVTQSSRYLVKRTGEKVFLECVQDMDHENMFWYRQDPGLGLRLIYFSYDVKMKEKGDIPEGYSVSREKKERFSLILESASTNQTSMYLCASSFPDRGLQETQYFGPGTRLLVL.

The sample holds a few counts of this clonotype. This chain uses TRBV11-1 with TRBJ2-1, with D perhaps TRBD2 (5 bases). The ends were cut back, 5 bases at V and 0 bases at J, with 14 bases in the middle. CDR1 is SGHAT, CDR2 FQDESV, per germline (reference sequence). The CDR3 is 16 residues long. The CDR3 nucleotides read TGTGCCAGCAGCCTCAGGACTTTCAGCTCCTACAATGAGCAGTTCTTC. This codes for CASSLRTFSSYNEQFF. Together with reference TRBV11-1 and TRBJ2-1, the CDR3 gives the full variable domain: EAEVAQSPRYKITEKSQAVAFWCDPISGHATLYWYRQILGQGPELLVQFQDESVVDDSQLPKDRFSAERLKGVDSTLKIQPAELGDSAMYLCASSLRTFSSYNEQFFGPGTRLTVL.

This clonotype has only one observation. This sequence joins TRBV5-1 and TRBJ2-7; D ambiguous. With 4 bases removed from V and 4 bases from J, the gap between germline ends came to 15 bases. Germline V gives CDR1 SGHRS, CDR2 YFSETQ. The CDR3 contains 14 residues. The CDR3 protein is CASSLRLGPYEQYF. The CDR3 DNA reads TGCGCCAGCAGCCTCAGGCTAGGACCTTACGAGCAGTACTTC.

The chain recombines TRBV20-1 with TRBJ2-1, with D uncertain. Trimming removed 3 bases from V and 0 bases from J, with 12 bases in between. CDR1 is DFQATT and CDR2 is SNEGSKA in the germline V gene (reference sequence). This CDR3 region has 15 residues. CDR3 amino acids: CSASNRLPSYNEQFF. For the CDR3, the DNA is TGCAGTGCTAGTAACCGGCTCCCCTCCTACAATGAGCAGTTCTTC.

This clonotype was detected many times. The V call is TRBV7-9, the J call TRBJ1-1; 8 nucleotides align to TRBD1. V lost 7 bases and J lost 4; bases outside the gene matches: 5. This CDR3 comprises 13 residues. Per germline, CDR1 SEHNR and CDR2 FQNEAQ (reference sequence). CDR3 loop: CASTPDRVTEAFF. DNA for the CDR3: TGTGCCAGCACCCCGGACAGGGTCACTGAAGCTTTCTTT.

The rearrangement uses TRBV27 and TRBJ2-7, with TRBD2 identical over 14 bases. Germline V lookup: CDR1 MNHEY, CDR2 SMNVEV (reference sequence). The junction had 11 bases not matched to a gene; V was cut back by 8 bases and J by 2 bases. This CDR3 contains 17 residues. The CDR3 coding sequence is TGTGCCAGCCGTACGAGTTCGGGACTAGCGGGAGCCTACGAGCAGTACTTC. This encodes CASRTSSGLAGAYEQYF.

CDR3 in amino acids: CASSLSPGRGQETQYF. CDR3 coding DNA: TGTGCCAGCAGCTTATCACCAGGGCGGGGCCAAGAGACCCAGTACTTC. The V call is TRBV7-6, the J call TRBJ2-5; D is possibly TRBD2 (6 bases). The germline V and J ends were trimmed by 2 bases and 1 base, with 14 bases remaining between them. Germline V gene lookup returns CDR1 SGHVS and CDR2 FNYEAQ. This CDR3 has 16 amino acids.

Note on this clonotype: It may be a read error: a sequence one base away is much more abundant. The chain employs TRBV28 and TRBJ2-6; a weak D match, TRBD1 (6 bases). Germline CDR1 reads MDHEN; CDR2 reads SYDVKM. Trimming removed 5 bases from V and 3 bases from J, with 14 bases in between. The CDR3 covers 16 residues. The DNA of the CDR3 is TGTGCCAGCAGTGCGCCATACAGGGTTGGGGCCAACGTCCTGACTTTC. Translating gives CASSAPYRVGANVLTF.

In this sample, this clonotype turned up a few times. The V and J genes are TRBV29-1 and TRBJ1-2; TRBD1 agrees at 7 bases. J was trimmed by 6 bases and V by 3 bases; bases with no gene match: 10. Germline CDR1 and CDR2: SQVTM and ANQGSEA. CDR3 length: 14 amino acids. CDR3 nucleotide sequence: TGCAGCGTTGATCGTACCGGGACAGCCGATGGCTACACCTTC. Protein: CSVDRTGTADGYTF.

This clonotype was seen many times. The chain's CDR3 is CASRSLAGETQYF. CDR3 bases: TGCGCCAGCAGAAGCCTAGCGGGAGAGACCCAGTACTTC. This chain uses TRBV5-1 with TRBJ2-5; 8 bases are shared with TRBD2. This CDR3 has 13 residues. Trimming at V came to 5 bases and at J to 4 bases, leaving 4 bases not matched to a gene. Germline-derived CDR1 and CDR2 are SGHRS and YFSETQ.

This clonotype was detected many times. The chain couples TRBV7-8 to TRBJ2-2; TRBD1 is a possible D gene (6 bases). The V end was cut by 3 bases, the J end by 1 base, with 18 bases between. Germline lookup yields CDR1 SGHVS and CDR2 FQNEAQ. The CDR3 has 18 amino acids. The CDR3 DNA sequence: TGTGCCAGCAGCTTTCAAAGCGACAGGATAAAGAACACCGGGGAGCTGTTTTTT. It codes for CASSFQSDRIKNTGELFF.

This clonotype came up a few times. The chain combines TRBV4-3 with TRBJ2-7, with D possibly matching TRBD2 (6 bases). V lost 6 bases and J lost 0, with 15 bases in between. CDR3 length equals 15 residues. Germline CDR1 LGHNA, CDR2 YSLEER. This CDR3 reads CASSFGGPSSYEQYF. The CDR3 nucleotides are TGCGCCAGCAGTTTTGGAGGGCCCAGCTCCTACGAGCAGTACTTC.

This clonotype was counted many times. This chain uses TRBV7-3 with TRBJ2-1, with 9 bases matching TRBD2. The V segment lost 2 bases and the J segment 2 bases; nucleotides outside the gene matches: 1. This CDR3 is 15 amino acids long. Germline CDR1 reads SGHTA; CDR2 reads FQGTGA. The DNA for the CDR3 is TGTGCCAGCAGCTTAGGCGGGAGGGCCTACAATGAGCAGTTCTTC. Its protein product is CASSLGGRAYNEQFF.

The CDR3 DNA follows: TGTGCCAGTAGTATAGAGCCCCTCGACAGGGGGCATGAGCAGTTCTTC. Its protein product is CASSIEPLDRGHEQFF. The chain has TRBV19 and TRBJ2-1, with 10 bases lining up with TRBD1. The CDR3 is 16 residues long. The germline gives CDR1 LNHDA, CDR2 SQIVND (reference sequence). Germline trimming cut 0 bases from V and 8 bases from J; bases unmatched to any gene: 7.

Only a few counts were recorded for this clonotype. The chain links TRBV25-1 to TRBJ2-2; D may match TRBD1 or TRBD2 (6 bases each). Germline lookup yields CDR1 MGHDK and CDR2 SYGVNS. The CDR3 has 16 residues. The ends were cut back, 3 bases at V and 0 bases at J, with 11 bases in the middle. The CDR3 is CASSERGVANTGELFF. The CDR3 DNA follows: TGTGCCAGCAGTGAGAGGGGGGTCGCGAACACCGGGGAGCTGTTTTTT.

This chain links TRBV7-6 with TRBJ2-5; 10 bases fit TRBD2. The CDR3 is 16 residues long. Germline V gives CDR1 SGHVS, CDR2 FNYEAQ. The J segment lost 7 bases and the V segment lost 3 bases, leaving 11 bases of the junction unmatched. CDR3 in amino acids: CASSFGVAGGSGTQYF. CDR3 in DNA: TGTGCCAGCAGCTTCGGTGTAGCGGGAGGATCTGGGACCCAGTACTTC.

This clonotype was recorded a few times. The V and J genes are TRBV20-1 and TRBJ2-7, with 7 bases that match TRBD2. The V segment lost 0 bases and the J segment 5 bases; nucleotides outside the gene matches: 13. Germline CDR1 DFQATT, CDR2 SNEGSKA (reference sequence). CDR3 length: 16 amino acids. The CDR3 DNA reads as TGCAGTGCTAGAGATCACGGGAGGCTGGTCGGGGACGAGCAGTACTTC. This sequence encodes CSARDHGRLVGDEQYF.

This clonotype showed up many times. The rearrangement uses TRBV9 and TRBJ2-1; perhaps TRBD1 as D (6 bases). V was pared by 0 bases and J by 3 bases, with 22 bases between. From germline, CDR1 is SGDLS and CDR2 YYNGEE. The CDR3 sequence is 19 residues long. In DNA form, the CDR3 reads TGTGCCAGCAGCGTAGGGCCCCGACCCGACAGGTTTAGCTACAATGAGCAGTTCTTC. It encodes CASSVGPRPDRFSYNEQFF.

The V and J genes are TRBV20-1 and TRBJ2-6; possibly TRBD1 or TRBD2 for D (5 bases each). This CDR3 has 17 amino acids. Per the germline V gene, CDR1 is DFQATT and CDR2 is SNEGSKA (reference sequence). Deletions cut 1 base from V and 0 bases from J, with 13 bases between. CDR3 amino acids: CSARVQGALSGANVLTF. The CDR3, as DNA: TGCAGTGCTAGAGTCCAGGGAGCCCTCTCTGGGGCCAACGTCCTGACTTTC.

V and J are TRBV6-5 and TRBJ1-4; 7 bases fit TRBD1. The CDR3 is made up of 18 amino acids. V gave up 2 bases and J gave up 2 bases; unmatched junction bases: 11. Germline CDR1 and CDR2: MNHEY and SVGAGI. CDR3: CASSYVGGGALTNEKLFF. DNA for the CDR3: TGTGCCAGCAGTTACGTAGGAGGGGGCGCGTTGACTAATGAAAAACTGTTTTTT.